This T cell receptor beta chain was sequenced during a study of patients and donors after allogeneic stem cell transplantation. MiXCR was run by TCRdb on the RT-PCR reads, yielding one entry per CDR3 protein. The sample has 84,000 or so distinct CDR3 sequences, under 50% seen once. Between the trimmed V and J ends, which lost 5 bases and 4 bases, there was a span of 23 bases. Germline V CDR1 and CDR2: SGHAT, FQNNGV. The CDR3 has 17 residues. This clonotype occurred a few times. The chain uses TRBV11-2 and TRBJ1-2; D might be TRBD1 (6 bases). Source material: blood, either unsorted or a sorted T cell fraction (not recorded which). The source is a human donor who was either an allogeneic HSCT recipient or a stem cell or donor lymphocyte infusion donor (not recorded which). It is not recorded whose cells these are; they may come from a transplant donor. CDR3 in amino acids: CASSPTGGRSAFYGYTF. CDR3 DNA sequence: TGTGCCAGCAGCCCGACAGGCGGCAGATCGGCTTTCTATGGCTACACCTTC. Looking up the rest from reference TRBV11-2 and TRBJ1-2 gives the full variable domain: EAGVAQSPRYKIIEKRQSVAFWCNPISGHATLYWYQQILGQGPKLLIQFQNNGVVDDSQLPKDRFSAERLKGVDSTLKIQPAKLEDSAVYLCASSPTGGRSAFYGYTFGSGTRLTVV.